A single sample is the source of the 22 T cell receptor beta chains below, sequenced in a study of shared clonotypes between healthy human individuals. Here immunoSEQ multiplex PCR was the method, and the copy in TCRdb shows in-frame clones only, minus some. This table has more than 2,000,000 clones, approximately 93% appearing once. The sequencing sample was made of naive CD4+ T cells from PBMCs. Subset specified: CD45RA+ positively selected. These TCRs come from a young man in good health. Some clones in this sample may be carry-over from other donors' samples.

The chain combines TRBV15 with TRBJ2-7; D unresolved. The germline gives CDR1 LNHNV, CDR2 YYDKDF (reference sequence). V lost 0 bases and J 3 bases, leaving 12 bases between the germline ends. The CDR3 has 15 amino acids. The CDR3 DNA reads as TGTGCCACCAGCAGAGAACAAAACCAGTTCTACGAGCAGTACTTC. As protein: CATSREQNQFYEQYF.

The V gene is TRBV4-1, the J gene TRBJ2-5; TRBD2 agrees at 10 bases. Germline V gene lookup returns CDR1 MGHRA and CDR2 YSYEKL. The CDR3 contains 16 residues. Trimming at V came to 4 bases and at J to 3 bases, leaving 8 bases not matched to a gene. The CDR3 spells CASSRVLAGQKETQYF. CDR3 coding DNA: TGCGCCAGCAGCCGAGTACTAGCGGGACAGAAAGAGACCCAGTACTTC.

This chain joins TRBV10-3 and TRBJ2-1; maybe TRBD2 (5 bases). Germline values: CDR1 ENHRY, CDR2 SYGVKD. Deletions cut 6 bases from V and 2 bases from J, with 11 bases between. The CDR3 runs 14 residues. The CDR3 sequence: CAISLSGTYNEQFF. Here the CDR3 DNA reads TGTGCCATCAGCTTAAGCGGCACCTACAATGAGCAGTTCTTC.

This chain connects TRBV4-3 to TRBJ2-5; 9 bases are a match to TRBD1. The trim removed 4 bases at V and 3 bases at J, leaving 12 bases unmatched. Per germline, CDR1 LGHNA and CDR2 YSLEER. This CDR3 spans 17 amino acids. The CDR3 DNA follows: TGCGCCAGCAGCCTGGGGACAGGGTGGGTTTCGGAAGAGACCCAGTACTTC. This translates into CASSLGTGWVSEETQYF.

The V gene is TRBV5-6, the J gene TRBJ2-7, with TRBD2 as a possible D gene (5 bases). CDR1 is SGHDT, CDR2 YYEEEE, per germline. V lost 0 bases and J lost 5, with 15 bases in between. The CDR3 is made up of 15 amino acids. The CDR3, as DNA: TGTGCCAGCAGCTTGGTGGGCGGGCCGAACGACGAGCAGTACTTC. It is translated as CASSLVGGPNDEQYF.

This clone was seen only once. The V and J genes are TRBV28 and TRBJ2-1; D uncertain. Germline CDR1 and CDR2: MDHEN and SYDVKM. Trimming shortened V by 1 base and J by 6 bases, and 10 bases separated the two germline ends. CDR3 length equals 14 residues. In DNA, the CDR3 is TGTGCCAGCAGTTTATATCGGTCCCCCAATGAGCAGTTCTTC. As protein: CASSLYRSPNEQFF.

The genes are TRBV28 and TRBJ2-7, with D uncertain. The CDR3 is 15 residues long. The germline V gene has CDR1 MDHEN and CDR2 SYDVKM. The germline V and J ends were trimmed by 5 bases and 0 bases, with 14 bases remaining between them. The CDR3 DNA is TGTGCCAGCAGTATTGCTGGCACTAACTCCTACGAGCAGTACTTC. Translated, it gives CASSIAGTNSYEQYF.

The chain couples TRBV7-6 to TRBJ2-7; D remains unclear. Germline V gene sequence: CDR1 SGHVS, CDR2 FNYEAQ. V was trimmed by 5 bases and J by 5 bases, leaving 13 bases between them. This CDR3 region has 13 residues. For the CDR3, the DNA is TGTGCCAGCAGCGCCCTAGGGTCCCACGAGCAGTACTTC. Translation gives CASSALGSHEQYF. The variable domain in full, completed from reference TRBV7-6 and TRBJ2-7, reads GAGVSQSPRYKVTKRGQDVALRCDPISGHVSLYWYRQALGQGPEFLTYFNYEAQQDKSGLPNDRFSAERPEGSISTLTIQRTEQRDSAMYRCASSALGSHEQYFGPGTRLTVT.

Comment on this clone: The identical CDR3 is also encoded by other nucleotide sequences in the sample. The CDR3 loop reads CASSLGQQETQYF. The CDR3 DNA reads as TGTGCCAGCAGCTTAGGACAGCAAGAGACCCAGTACTTC. The rearrangement links TRBV11-1 to TRBJ2-5; D might be TRBD1 (5 bases). There are 13 residues in the CDR3. Trimming stripped 1 base from V and 2 bases from J, with 5 bases between. The V gene's germline CDR1 is SGHAT and CDR2 FQDESV (reference sequence).

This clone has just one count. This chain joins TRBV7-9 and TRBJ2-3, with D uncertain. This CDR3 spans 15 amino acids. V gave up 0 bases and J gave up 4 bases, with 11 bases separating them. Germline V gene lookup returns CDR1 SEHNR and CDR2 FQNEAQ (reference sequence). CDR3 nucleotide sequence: TGTGCCAGCAGCTTAGCCTACGGTGTGCCAGATACGCAGTATTTT. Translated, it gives CASSLAYGVPDTQYF. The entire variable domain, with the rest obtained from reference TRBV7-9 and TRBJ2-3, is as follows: DTGVSQNPRHKITKRGQNVTFRCDPISEHNRLYWYRQTLGQGPEFLTYFQNEAQLEKSRLLSDRFSAERPKGSFSTLEIQRTEQGDSAMYLCASSLAYGVPDTQYFGPGTRLTVL.

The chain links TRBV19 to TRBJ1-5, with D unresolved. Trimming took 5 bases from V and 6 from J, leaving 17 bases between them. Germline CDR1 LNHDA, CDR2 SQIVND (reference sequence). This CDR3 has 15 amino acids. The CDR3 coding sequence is TGTGCCAGTAGTCCCCGCCGTGGAGGGCCTCAGCCCCAGCATTTT. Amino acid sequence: CASSPRRGGPQPQHF.

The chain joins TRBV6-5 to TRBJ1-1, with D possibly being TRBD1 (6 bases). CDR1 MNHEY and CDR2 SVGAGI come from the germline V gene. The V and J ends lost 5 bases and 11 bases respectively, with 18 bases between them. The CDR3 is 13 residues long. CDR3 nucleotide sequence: TGTGCCAGCAGTCTCCGTGGGGGCGCTAAGGCTTTCTTT. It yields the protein CASSLRGGAKAFF.

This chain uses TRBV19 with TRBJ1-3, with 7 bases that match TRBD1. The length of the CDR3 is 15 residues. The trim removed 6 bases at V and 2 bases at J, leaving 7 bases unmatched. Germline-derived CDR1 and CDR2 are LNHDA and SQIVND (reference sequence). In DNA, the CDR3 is TGTGCCAGTAGCGAACCGGACAGGCCTGGAAACACCATATATTTT. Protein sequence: CASSEPDRPGNTIYF.

CDR3: CASSTFLSSYNEQFF. Here the CDR3 DNA reads TGTGCCAGCAGCACCTTTCTGAGCTCCTACAATGAGCAGTTCTTC. The chain joins TRBV7-2 to TRBJ2-1; D uncertain. V was pared by 5 bases and J by 0 bases, with 11 bases between. CDR1 SGHTA and CDR2 FQGNSA come from the germline V gene. This CDR3 has 15 residues.

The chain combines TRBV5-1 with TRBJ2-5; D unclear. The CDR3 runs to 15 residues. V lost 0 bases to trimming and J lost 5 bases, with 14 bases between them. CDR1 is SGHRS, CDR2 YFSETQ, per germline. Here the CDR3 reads CASSLAFSSYETQYF. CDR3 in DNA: TGCGCCAGCAGCTTGGCCTTTTCTAGTTATGAGACCCAGTACTTC.

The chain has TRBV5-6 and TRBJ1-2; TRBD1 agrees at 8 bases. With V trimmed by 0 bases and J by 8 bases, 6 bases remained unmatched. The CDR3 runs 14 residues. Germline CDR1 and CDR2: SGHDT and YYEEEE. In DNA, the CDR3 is TGTGCCAGCAGCTTGGGTTTGGCAGGGGGCGGCTACACCTTC. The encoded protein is CASSLGLAGGGYTF.

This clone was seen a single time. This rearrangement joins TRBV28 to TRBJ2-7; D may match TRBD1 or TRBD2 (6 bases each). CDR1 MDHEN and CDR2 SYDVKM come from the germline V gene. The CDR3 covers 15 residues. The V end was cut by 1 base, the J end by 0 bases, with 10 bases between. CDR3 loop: CASSLYPGASYEQYF. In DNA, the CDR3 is TGTGCCAGCAGTTTATATCCGGGGGCCTCCTACGAGCAGTACTTC.

CDR3 sequence: CASSLVQGTQYF. CDR3 nucleotide sequence: TGTGCCAGCAGTTTGGTCCAGGGTACGCAGTATTTT. J is TRBJ2-3 and V is TRBV28, with a weak D call TRBD1 (5 bases). The germline V gene has CDR1 MDHEN and CDR2 SYDVKM. This CDR3 has 12 residues. Trimming stripped 3 bases from V and 8 bases from J, with 9 bases between.

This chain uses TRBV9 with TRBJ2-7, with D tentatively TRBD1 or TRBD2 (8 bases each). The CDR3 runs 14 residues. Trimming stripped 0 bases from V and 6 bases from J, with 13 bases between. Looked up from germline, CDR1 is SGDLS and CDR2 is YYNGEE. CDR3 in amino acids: CASSVGSGTGEQYF. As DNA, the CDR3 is TGTGCCAGCAGCGTAGGTAGCGGGACAGGCGAGCAGTACTTC.

CDR3 region: CASSLVSYWYF. DNA for the CDR3: TGTGCCAGCAGCTTAGTAAGCTATTGGTATTTT. V gene TRBV7-9 combines with J gene TRBJ2-3; D not certain. The CDR3 has 11 residues. CDR1 is SEHNR, CDR2 FQNEAQ, per germline (reference sequence). V shed 1 base and J shed 14 bases, with 10 bases lying between them.

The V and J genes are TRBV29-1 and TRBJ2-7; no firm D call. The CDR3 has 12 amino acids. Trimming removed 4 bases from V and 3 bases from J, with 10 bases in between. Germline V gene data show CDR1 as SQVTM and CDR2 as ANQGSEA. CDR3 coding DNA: TGCAGCGTTGCCTATGGCAACTACGAGCAGTACTTC. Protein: CSVAYGNYEQYF.

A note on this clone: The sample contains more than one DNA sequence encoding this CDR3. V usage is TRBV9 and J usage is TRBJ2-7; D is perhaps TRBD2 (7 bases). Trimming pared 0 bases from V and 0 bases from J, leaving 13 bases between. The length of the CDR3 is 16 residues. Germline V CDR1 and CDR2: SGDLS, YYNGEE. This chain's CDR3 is CASSVGGLADSYEQYF. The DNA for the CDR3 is TGTGCCAGCAGCGTAGGGGGGCTAGCGGACTCCTACGAGCAGTACTTC.